Below are 27 T cell receptor beta chains sequenced from a single sample in a study of CD8 T cells in ankylosing spondylitis (dated by TCRdb to 2016 to 2017). The research as a whole found: Blood from ankylosing spondylitis patients appeared to be characterized by a TCR beta motif made up of several highly homologous amino acid variants.

Which antigens these TCRs recognize remains unknown. The library relied on 5' RACE. The listed sequencing device is Illumina HiSeq 2500. TCRdb's own reprocessing of the public reads used fastp at Q25 and MiXCR and kept productive beta chains. Rows are unified per CDR3 protein, each entry keeping the most common DNA and genes. Present in this sample are some 450,000 distinct CDR3 sequences, under 20% of which were seen just once. Approximately 0.93% of the sample goes to the ten largest clones. The sample consisted of blood, either unsorted or a sorted T cell fraction (not recorded which). All receptors come from a male donor with ankylosing spondylitis.

In its sample, this clonotype was seen a few times. The rearrangement uses TRBV5-1 and TRBJ2-3; D might be TRBD2 (5 bases). CDR1 and CDR2 (germline): SGHRS, YFSETQ. The CDR3 consists of 15 residues. V was trimmed by 0 bases and J by 2 bases, leaving 10 bases between them. The CDR3 DNA sequence: TGCGCCAGCAGCTTGGGGGGAGCCCCCACAGATACGCAGTATTTT. Translation gives CASSLGGAPTDTQYF.

This chain links TRBV28 with TRBJ2-2, with TRBD2 matching 10 bases. Germline-derived CDR1 and CDR2 are MDHEN and SYDVKM. The CDR3 runs to 16 residues. V lost 6 bases to trimming and J lost 2 bases; unmatched junction nucleotides: 6. The CDR3 sequence is CASRASSGSNTGELFF. In DNA, the CDR3 is TGTGCCAGCAGGGCGTCTAGCGGGAGTAACACCGGGGAGCTGTTTTTT. The entire variable domain, with the rest obtained from reference TRBV28 and TRBJ2-2, is as follows: DVKVTQSSRYLVKRTGEKVFLECVQDMDHENMFWYRQDPGLGLRLIYFSYDVKMKEKGDIPEGYSVSREKKERFSLILESASTNQTSMYLCASRASSGSNTGELFFGEGSRLTVL.

This clonotype occurred a few times. The V gene is TRBV20-1, the J gene TRBJ1-5, with D unclear. The V end was cut by 5 bases, the J end by 4 bases, with 9 bases between. The CDR3 sequence is 12 residues long. The germline CDR1 and CDR2 sequences are DFQATT and SNEGSKA (reference sequence). The CDR3 region is CSAQDGNQPQHF. CDR3 sequence (DNA): TGCAGTGCTCAGGACGGAAATCAGCCCCAGCATTTT.

This clonotype was observed a few times. The J gene is TRBJ2-7, the V gene TRBV28, with D possibly matching TRBD2 (6 bases). Trimming left V 2 bases short and J 10 bases short, with 15 bases between. The CDR3 has 13 residues. Germline lookup yields CDR1 MDHEN and CDR2 SYDVKM. The CDR3 DNA reads TGTGCCAGCAGTTTAGGGTCAAGGAGGGACCAGTACTTC. The encoded protein is CASSLGSRRDQYF.

This chain joins TRBV7-9 and TRBJ1-6, with a tentative D call TRBD1 (6 bases). This CDR3 has 17 amino acids. Trimming shortened V by 3 bases and J by 10 bases, and 22 bases separated the two germline ends. Germline CDR1 and CDR2: SEHNR and FQNEAQ (reference sequence). As DNA, the CDR3 is TGTGCCAGCAGCTTGGGGGGGGTGGAACAGGGACGGTCACCCCTCCACTTT. Protein sequence: CASSLGGVEQGRSPLHF.

This clonotype was counted only a few times. In DNA form, the CDR3 reads TGTGCCAGCAGCTTATGGACAGTCAACACTGAAGCTTTCTTT. This gives the protein CASSLWTVNTEAFF. The rearrangement uses TRBV11-2 and TRBJ1-1; D possibly corresponds to TRBD1 (6 bases). CDR1 is SGHAT and CDR2 is FQNNGV in the germline V gene. The CDR3 is made up of 14 amino acids. Trimming stripped 2 bases from V and 2 bases from J, with 9 bases between. The complete variable domain, with remaining parts taken from reference TRBV11-2 and TRBJ1-1, reads EAGVAQSPRYKIIEKRQSVAFWCNPISGHATLYWYQQILGQGPKLLIQFQNNGVVDDSQLPKDRFSAERLKGVDSTLKIQPAKLEDSAVYLCASSLWTVNTEAFFGQGTRLTVV.

Written as DNA, the CDR3 is TGTGCCAGCGGGGGGTACGGCTACACCTTC. It encodes CASGGYGYTF. V is TRBV28 and J is TRBJ1-2; maybe TRBD1 (5 bases). Germline CDR1 reads MDHEN; CDR2 reads SYDVKM. This CDR3 comprises 10 residues. V lost 8 bases to trimming and J lost 8 bases, with 9 bases between them.

This chain joins TRBV6-1 and TRBJ1-1; D is perhaps TRBD1 (6 bases). Trimming took off 7 bases at V and 0 bases at J, with 18 bases between the two ends. This CDR3 comprises 16 residues. The V gene's germline CDR1 is MNHNS and CDR2 SASEGT. DNA of the CDR3: TGTGCCAGCACGTCCGGAGCGGGACAAGTGAACACTGAAGCTTTCTTT. Its protein is CASTSGAGQVNTEAFF.

This clonotype showed up just a few times. The chain is built from TRBV6-1 and TRBJ2-7, with TRBD1 matching over 12 bases. V gave up 7 bases and J gave up 2 bases; unmatched junction bases: 12. The CDR3 is made up of 17 amino acids. The germline V gene encodes CDR1 MNHNS and CDR2 SASEGT. CDR3 residues: CASTKGQGASNTYEQYF. The CDR3 DNA follows: TGTGCCAGCACGAAGGGACAGGGGGCAAGTAATACCTACGAGCAGTACTTC.

There are a few counts of this clonotype. This chain joins TRBV11-3 and TRBJ1-2, with TRBD1 identical over 9 bases. Germline CDR1 is SGHNT and CDR2 is YENEEA. Germline trimming cut 4 bases from V and 6 bases from J; bases unmatched to any gene: 6. The CDR3 has 14 residues. CDR3: CASSWGQGVDGYTF. CDR3 nucleotide sequence: TGTGCCAGCAGCTGGGGACAGGGTGTTGATGGCTACACCTTC.

This clonotype was seen at least ten times. J is TRBJ2-3 and V is TRBV7-2; TRBD2 is a possible D gene (5 bases). Per germline, CDR1 SGHTA and CDR2 FQGNSA. This CDR3 is built from 13 residues. The V end was cut by 3 bases, the J end by 4 bases, with 8 bases between. Here the CDR3 reads CASSLTIADTQYF. DNA of the CDR3: TGTGCCAGCAGCTTGACTATCGCAGATACGCAGTATTTT. Based on the CDR3 plus reference TRBV7-2 and TRBJ2-3, the full variable domain is GAGVSQSPSNKVTEKGKDVELRCDPISGHTALYWYRQSLGQGLEFLIYFQGNSAPDKSGLPSDRFSAERTGGSVSTLTIQRTQQEDSAVYLCASSLTIADTQYFGPGTRLTVL.

This clonotype was detected only a few times. The V and J genes are TRBV12-3 or TRBV12-4 and TRBJ1-2; D gene ambiguous. Trimming took 3 bases from V and 7 from J, leaving 9 bases between them. This CDR3 is 12 amino acids long. The CDR3 protein is CASSFGNSGYTF. In DNA form, the CDR3 reads TGTGCCAGCAGTTTCGGAAATTCTGGCTACACCTTC.

CDR3 bases: TGCAGCGCCCACCAACGGGACAGGGGCACCGGGGAGCTGTTTTTT. It encodes CSAHQRDRGTGELFF. This sequence joins TRBV29-1 and TRBJ2-2; TRBD1 matches at 10 bases. This CDR3 has 15 amino acids. The junction had 9 bases not matched to a gene; V was cut back by 7 bases and J by 4 bases. The germline gives CDR1 SQVTM, CDR2 ANQGSEA.

This chain joins TRBV12-3 or TRBV12-4 and TRBJ2-5, with 8 bases matching TRBD2. CDR3 size: 15 residues. The J segment lost 3 bases and the V segment lost 6 bases, leaving 9 bases of the junction unmatched. Here the CDR3 reads CASRSKGRGEETQYF. CDR3 DNA sequence: TGTGCCAGCAGGTCCAAGGGGCGGGGGGAAGAGACCCAGTACTTC.

This clonotype was seen only a few times. The gene calls are TRBV20-1 and TRBJ2-7; 9 positions match TRBD1. The length of the CDR3 is 15 residues. V gave up 4 bases and J gave up 1 base; unmatched junction bases: 8. Germline V gene data show CDR1 as DFQATT and CDR2 as SNEGSKA (reference sequence). In DNA, the CDR3 is TGCAGTGCTATCACACCCGGGACAGGGTCCTACGAGCAGTACTTC. It yields the protein CSAITPGTGSYEQYF.

This clonotype has more than one count but fewer than ten. This chain links TRBV7-2 with TRBJ2-1, with D uncertain. Germline assignment: CDR1 SGHTA and CDR2 FQGNSA. The CDR3 length is 13 residues. V gave up 5 bases and J gave up 6 bases, with 11 bases separating them. In nucleotides, the CDR3 is TGTGCCAGCAGCAACCAAGGCGCCAATGAGCAGTTCTTC. This sequence encodes CASSNQGANEQFF.

The V gene is TRBV6-5, the J gene TRBJ2-3; 7 nucleotides agree with TRBD2. The trim removed 0 bases at V and 4 bases at J, leaving 7 bases unmatched. Germline V gives CDR1 MNHEY, CDR2 SVGAGI. The CDR3 loop spans 16 amino acids. The CDR3 region is CASSYSTRGVADTQYF. CDR3 bases: TGTGCCAGCAGTTACTCGACCCGGGGGGTGGCAGATACGCAGTATTTT.

The CDR3, as DNA: TGTGCCAGCAGCGTGGGGGGGGGCCCGAACACTGAAGCTTTCTTT. Translating it yields CASSVGGGPNTEAFF. The J gene is TRBJ1-1, the V gene TRBV2; possibly TRBD1 for D (6 bases). The CDR3 runs 15 residues. CDR1 is SNHLY and CDR2 is FYNNEI in the germline V gene. Trimming cost V 6 bases and J 1 base, with 15 bases left between them.

The rearrangement links TRBV5-1 to TRBJ2-3; D is unclear. The CDR3 loop spans 16 amino acids. The V end was cut by 0 bases, the J end by 0 bases, with 11 bases between. From germline, CDR1 is SGHRS and CDR2 YFSETQ. The CDR3 region has the DNA TGCGCCAGCAGCTTGGTCCTGTCCTCTAGCACAGATACGCAGTATTTT. Protein sequence: CASSLVLSSSTDTQYF.

This clonotype has ten or more counts. The CDR3 protein is CSVIGGRSTYNEQFF. DNA of the CDR3: TGCAGCGTTATCGGGGGCCGCTCAACCTACAATGAGCAGTTCTTC. This chain connects TRBV29-1 to TRBJ2-1; TRBD1 or TRBD2 may be the D gene (6 bases each). Trimming took off 5 bases at V and 2 bases at J, with 16 bases between the two ends. The CDR3 consists of 15 residues. Germline values: CDR1 SQVTM, CDR2 ANQGSEA.

There are a few counts of this clonotype. The chain couples TRBV3-1 to TRBJ2-1; no clear D gene. Germline assignment: CDR1 LGHDT and CDR2 YNNKEL (reference sequence). The length of the CDR3 is 13 residues. V lost 3 bases and J 6 bases, leaving 9 bases between the germline ends. CDR3 sequence: CASSQTYPNEQFF. CDR3 nucleotides: TGTGCCAGCAGCCAGACCTACCCCAATGAGCAGTTCTTC.

As DNA, the CDR3 is TGTGCCAGCAGCCAAACGGCCTCCTACAATGAGCAGTTCTTC. It codes for CASSQTASYNEQFF. The chain links TRBV14 to TRBJ2-1; D uncertain. The CDR3 runs 14 residues. Trimming left V 2 bases short and J 0 bases short, with 5 bases between. Germline assignment: CDR1 SGHDN and CDR2 FVKESK.

The sample holds a few counts of this clonotype. The chain recombines TRBV5-1 with TRBJ2-2; D gene ambiguous. V was shortened by 1 base and J by 7 bases, with 2 bases between the two germline ends. This CDR3 is 11 amino acids long. Germline CDR1 reads SGHRS; CDR2 reads YFSETQ. The CDR3 reads CASSLIGELFF. In nucleotides, the CDR3 is TGCGCCAGCAGCTTGATCGGGGAGCTGTTTTTT.

The sample holds a few counts of this clonotype. The CDR3 DNA sequence: TGTGCCAGCAGTTACCCTGGACAGGGGAATTCACCCCTCCACTTT. It yields the protein CASSYPGQGNSPLHF. This rearrangement joins TRBV7-2 to TRBJ1-6; 9 bases are shared with TRBD1. The CDR3 has 15 amino acids. Germline CDR1 and CDR2: SGHTA and FQGNSA. Trimming removed 6 bases from V and 7 bases from J; junction bases left unmatched: 7.

In this sample, this clonotype turned up many times. The V call is TRBV3-1, the J call TRBJ1-2; perhaps TRBD1 as D (5 bases). V was shortened by 4 bases and J by 4 bases, with 13 bases between the two germline ends. Per the germline V gene, CDR1 is LGHDT and CDR2 is YNNKEL (reference sequence). This CDR3 has 14 amino acids. Here the CDR3 reads CASSPSGRPYGYTF. The CDR3 nucleotides are TGTGCCAGCAGCCCGTCGGGGCGACCCTATGGCTACACCTTC.

This chain links TRBV15 with TRBJ2-5; TRBD1 is a possible D gene (5 bases). The V gene lost 0 bases and the J gene lost 1 base, with 12 bases spanning the gap. The CDR3 totals 16 residues. From germline, CDR1 is LNHNV and CDR2 YYDKDF (reference sequence). CDR3 in DNA: TGTGCCACCAGCAGAGATTACACAGACAGCCAAGAGACCCAGTACTTC. Translating it yields CATSRDYTDSQETQYF.

This clonotype was counted a few times. The chain employs TRBV3-1 and TRBJ2-1; 9 bases line up with TRBD2. Germline V gives CDR1 LGHDT, CDR2 YNNKEL (reference sequence). This CDR3 has 16 amino acids. V was pared by 3 bases and J by 5 bases, with 8 bases of the junction left unmatched. The DNA for the CDR3 is TGTGCCAGCAGCCATACCGGGACTAGCCGTAACAATGAGCAGTTCTTC. Its translation is CASSHTGTSRNNEQFF.